This T cell receptor (beta chain) was recorded in a study of blood T cell repertoires in COVID-19. Study-wide context: PBMCs, B-cell-depleted T cells, or T cells provided the cDNA or gDNA that made up the material.

This clone has a handful of counts. Trimming removed 1 base from V and 0 bases from J, with 9 bases in between. CDR1 and CDR2 (germline): LGHNA, YNFKEQ. This CDR3 contains 15 residues. Original processing notes: Amplification of reference gene primers provided the estimated nucleated cell counts. Libraries were prepared by immunoSEQ multiplex PCR; TCRdb keeps only in-frame clonotypes and omits some of them. V, J and clone size were drawn from that table, and D and trimming were deduced from the DNA. The sample shows around 370,000 clones, about 90% of them seen only once. The chain couples TRBV4-2 to TRBJ1-2, with D perhaps TRBD1 (6 bases). Sequencing used peripheral blood. The sequence came from a man younger than 30 with active or convalescent COVID-19. In DNA, the CDR3 is TGTGCCAGCAGCCAAGGGGACACCGCTAACTATGGCTACACCTTC. The encoded protein is CASSQGDTANYGYTF.